Shown below are 8 T cell receptor beta chains from a single sample sequenced in a study of blood T cell repertoires in COVID-19. Assay: immunoSEQ multiplex PCR; the TCRdb copy retains only in-frame clones and omits some. The table shows some 56,000 clones, with 75% to 90% occurring only once. Sequenced: peripheral blood. The source is a woman aged 55-75 years with COVID-19, enrolled during active disease.

In nucleotides, the CDR3 is TGCGCCAGCAGCCCAGGGTACCCCGATGTTACTGAAGCTTTCTTT. It translates to CASSPGYPDVTEAFF. The chain links TRBV4-3 to TRBJ1-1; tentatively, D is TRBD1 (5 bases). This CDR3 is 15 amino acids long. Per germline, CDR1 LGHNA and CDR2 YSLEER. V was clipped by 4 bases and J by 5 bases, with 17 bases between them.

The chain joins TRBV13 to TRBJ1-1; possible D gene TRBD1, 5 bases. Germline V gene lookup returns CDR1 PRHDT and CDR2 FYEKMQ (reference sequence). CDR3 size: 15 residues. The V end lost 6 bases, the J end lost 0 bases, and 14 bases lay between the germline ends. As DNA, the CDR3 is TGTGCCAGCAGGGTTTTCGACAGAGTGAACACTGAAGCTTTCTTT. Its translation: CASRVFDRVNTEAFF.

The gene calls are TRBV3-1 (or the pseudogene TRBV3-2) and TRBJ2-7; possibly TRBD1 for D (6 bases). CDR3 length: 14 residues. Germline V gene data show CDR1 as LGHDT and CDR2 as YNNKEL (reference sequence). The ends were cut back, 4 bases at V and 6 bases at J, with 16 bases in the middle. DNA of the CDR3: TGTGCCAGCAGCCTCAATGCAGGGGCTGGCGAGCAGTACTTC. It specifies CASSLNAGAGEQYF.

The gene calls are TRBV6-5 and TRBJ2-5; tentative D call: TRBD2 (6 bases). Germline CDR1 MNHEY, CDR2 SVGAGI. V was cut by 0 bases and J by 5 bases, with 16 bases left in between. The CDR3 length is 16 residues. The CDR3 sequence is CASSYSSTFGGETQYF. The CDR3 DNA follows: TGTGCCAGCAGTTACTCTTCGACATTCGGAGGGGAGACCCAGTACTTC.

The V call is TRBV16, the J call TRBJ1-5; D is unresolved. The CDR3 has 14 amino acids. V lost 0 bases and J 6 bases, leaving 9 bases between the germline ends. The V gene's germline CDR1 is KGHSY and CDR2 FQNENV. In nucleotides, the CDR3 is TGTGCCAGCAGCCAATCCGCAGGATTTCAGCCCCAGCATTTT. It specifies CASSQSAGFQPQHF.

The sample holds one count of this clone. The gene calls are TRBV18 and TRBJ1-2; D perhaps matches TRBD1 (6 bases). CDR1 KGHSH and CDR2 LQKENI come from the germline V gene. V gave up 2 bases and J gave up 4 bases, with 14 bases separating them. This CDR3 is 15 amino acids long. The DNA of the CDR3 is TGTGCCAGCTCACCAGGGGCGGCCAGGGGCTATGGCTACACCTTC. Its translation: CASSPGAARGYGYTF.

This sequence joins TRBV28 and TRBJ1-2; no definite D call. The germline V gene has CDR1 MDHEN and CDR2 SYDVKM. The CDR3 loop spans 12 amino acids. V shed 1 base and J shed 6 bases, with 6 bases lying between them. CDR3: CASSLSGNGYTF. CDR3 DNA sequence: TGTGCCAGCAGTTTATCCGGGAATGGCTACACCTTC.

This chain connects TRBV7-8 to TRBJ2-2, with D possibly matching TRBD1 (5 bases). V was shortened by 5 bases and J by 8 bases, with 9 bases between the two germline ends. The germline CDR1 and CDR2 sequences are SGHVS and FQNEAQ. CDR3 size: 12 residues. The CDR3 DNA reads as TGTGCCAGCAGCCGCAGGGCGGGGGAGCTGTTTTTT. Its translation: CASSRRAGELFF.